The rows below give T cell receptor beta chains drawn from one sample of a study of human thymus T cells. Using immunoSEQ multiplex PCR, the repertoire was profiled, and TCRdb retains in-frame clones only, with some absent. The sample shows some 130,000 clones, 90% to 95% of them seen only once. The specimen sequenced was thymus tissue. The source of these receptors is a boy in the first two years of life with a congenital heart defect but otherwise immunologically healthy. Each CDR3 is given with its conserved first and last residue. D genes are given only for firm matches. Some rows mark clone size as missing; the rest say once, few, many or name a class of expanded clone.

TRBD1	-	TRBV19	TRBJ2-7	CASSMSHRDRDNSYEQYF	TGTGCCAGTAGTATGTCTCACCGGGACAGGGATAACTCCTACGAGCAGTACTTC
-	-	TRBV21-1	TRBJ1-2	CASRQGIYGYTF	TGTGCCAGCAGACAGGGAATCTATGGCTACACCTTC
-	few	TRBV6-1	TRBJ1-5	CASSEVNGFKPQHF	TGTGCCAGCAGTGAAGTGAACGGGTTTAAGCCCCAGCATTTT
-	-	TRBV6-5	TRBJ2-7	CASSYSGSEQYF	TGTGCCAGCAGTTACTCTGGCAGCGAGCAGTACTTC
-	-	TRBV7-9	TRBJ2-2	CASTPKGITNTGELFF	TGTGCCAGCACCCCCAAGGGCATAACGAACACCGGGGAGCTGTTTTTT
-	-	TRBV7-9	TRBJ2-5	CASSLKRETQYF	TGTGCCAGCAGCTTAAAGAGAGAGACCCAGTACTTC
-	-	TRBV18	TRBJ2-1	CASSPPEALSYNEQFF	TGTGCCAGCTCACCACCGGAGGCACTCTCCTACAATGAGCAGTTCTTC
-	-	TRBV29-1	TRBJ2-2	CSVHGGQSNTGELFF	TGCAGCGTCCACGGAGGACAGAGCAACACCGGGGAGCTGTTTTTT
TRBD2	-	TRBV7-2	TRBJ2-7	CASSLASLAAHEQYF	TGTGCCAGCAGCTTAGCATCCCTAGCGGCCCACGAGCAGTACTTC
-	-	TRBV2	TRBJ1-4	CASLGVVTGEKLFF	TGTGCCAGCCTCGGTGTCGTGACGGGTGAAAAACTGTTTTTT
-	-	TRBV5-5	TRBJ1-2	CASSLDSCGYTF	TGTGCCAGCAGCTTGGATTCGTGTGGCTACACCTTC
TRBD2	-	TRBV13	TRBJ2-7	CASTPGGGAYEQYF	TGTGCCAGCACCCCAGGCGGGGGGGCCTACGAGCAGTACTTC
TRBD2	-	TRBV4-1	TRBJ2-2	CASSQDPETSGGDYTGELFF	TGCGCCAGCAGCCAAGATCCAGAGACTAGCGGGGGGGACTACACCGGGGAGCTGTTTTTT
-	-	TRBV14	TRBJ2-7	CASSRTNRVPYEQYF	TGTGCCAGCAGCCGGACTAACAGGGTTCCCTACGAGCAGTACTTC
TRBD1	-	TRBV28	TRBJ1-6	CASSLLDRDRGRSSYNSPLHF	TGTGCCAGCAGTTTATTGGACCGGGACAGGGGGCGCAGCTCCTATAATTCACCCCTCCACTTT
-	-	TRBV7-9	TRBJ1-1	CASSAVANMNTEAFF	TGTGCCAGCAGCGCAGTAGCGAACATGAACACTGAAGCTTTCTTT
TRBD2	once	TRBV7-2	TRBJ2-1	CASSLGLAGVDEQFF	TGTGCCAGCAGCTTAGGACTAGCGGGGGTTGATGAGCAGTTCTTC
-	-	TRBV7-3	TRBJ1-5	CASSSYGQPNQPQHF	TGTGCCAGCAGCTCCTACGGACAGCCCAATCAGCCCCAGCATTTT
TRBD1	-	TRBV19	TRBJ1-5	CASSEHRGEGNQPQHF	TGTGCCAGTAGTGAACACAGGGGCGAGGGCAATCAGCCCCAGCATTTT
-	-	TRBV28	TRBJ1-5	CASSFRISYSNQPQHF	TGTGCCAGCAGTTTTCGGATCTCCTATAGCAATCAGCCCCAGCATTTT
-	-	TRBV6-1	TRBJ2-3	CASSEMWGTDTQYF	TGTGCCAGCAGTGAAATGTGGGGCACAGATACGCAGTATTTT
-	-	TRBV15	TRBJ1-5	CATSREWRGGCNQPQHF	TGTGCCACCAGCAGAGAATGGCGAGGGGGGTGCAATCAGCCCCAGCATTTT
-	-	TRBV6-1	TRBJ2-7	CASSEANGTTIFYEQYF	TGTGCCAGCAGTGAAGCTAACGGGACCACCATATTCTACGAGCAGTACTTC
TRBD1	-	TRBV4-1	TRBJ2-7	CASSQRNPGQGEQYF	TGCGCCAGCAGCCAACGGAATCCGGGACAGGGAGAGCAGTACTTC
-	-	TRBV5-6	TRBJ1-1	CASSSTGNTEAFF	TGTGCCAGCAGCTCCACAGGGAACACTGAAGCTTTCTTT
-	once	TRBV4-1	TRBJ1-2	CASSQETGPSYGYTF	TGCGCCAGCAGCCAAGAGACAGGCCCGAGCTATGGCTACACCTTC